A selection of T cell receptor beta chains follows, all from one sample in a study of post-analysis software for immune sequencing data. TCRdb ran MiXCR on the PCR reads and lists one entry per CDR3 protein. Of about 210,000 distinct CDR3 sequences listed, over 25% are singletons. Sequencing was carried out using blood. The receptors shown here come from a girl aged 2-17 years with multiple sclerosis. The CDR3 runs from the conserved cysteine through the conserved F or W.

v_call: TRBV5-1; cdr3_aa: CASSLEAGPRNSPLHF
v_call: TRBV7-9; cdr3_aa: CASSLSDVEQYF
v_call: TRBV5-1; cdr3_aa: CASSRDRGPSGYNEQFF
v_call: TRBV21-1; cdr3_aa: CASSAPRPRVAYEQYF
v_call: TRBV6-1; cdr3_aa: CASADPPFSGHSYEQYF
v_call: TRBV10-3; cdr3_aa: CAASGVRDSYEQYF
v_call: TRBV5-6; cdr3_aa: CASRSIGTSGYNSSYNEQYF
v_call: TRBV28; cdr3_aa: CASSPREPYNEQFF
v_call: TRBV3-1; cdr3_aa: CASSRRLAGDQYNEQFF
v_call: TRBV7-9; cdr3_aa: CASSFSSRAYEEKLFF
v_call: TRBV20-1; cdr3_aa: CSADRADPLNTGELFF